The T cell receptor (beta chain) under discussion was sequenced for a study of T cells in Graves' hyperthyroidism and ophthalmopathy. Study conclusions and caveats: Blood also contained most expanded thyroid clonotypes above 0.001.

RNA transcripts yielded amplified TCR beta CDR3 regions. TCR CDR3 regions were first amplified by RT-PCR with HTBI primers. TCRdb redid the calling of the multiplex PCR reads with MiXCR, one entry per CDR3 protein. Here the sample spans hundreds of thousands of distinct CDR3 sequences, about 15% being singletons. Those with hyperthyroidism were 18 to 65 years old, newly diagnosed, and ill for under 2 months. Approximately 9.3 ml of fresh peripheral blood supplied the PBMCs. After removal of 5 bases from V and 2 bases from J, the junction contained 3 bases not matched to a gene. CDR1 is MNHNS and CDR2 is SASEGT in the germline V gene. CDR3 size: 14 residues. To note about this clonotype: Its target is unknown.

Sequenced: blood. The source of this sequence is a woman in her 30s with Graves' hyperthyroidism. This chain links TRBV6-1 with TRBJ2-7; TRBD2 agrees at 10 bases. The CDR3 DNA sequence: TGTGCCAGCAGTCGAGGGACTAGCGCCTACGAGCAGTACTTC. Amino acids: CASSRGTSAYEQYF.